These T cell receptor beta chains were read from a single sample in a study of cytomegalovirus exposure and HLA in healthy donors. TCRdb keeps only in-frame clones here, not all; method: immunoSEQ multiplex PCR. The sample includes approximately 120,000 clones, around 75% seen only once; the top ten take approximately 9.6%. The sample consisted of PBMCs. The receptors shown here come from a woman aged 45-59 years in good health and CMV-seropositive. CDR3s include the opening cysteine and the closing phenylalanine or tryptophan. The D gene is left open where the match is weak. Expanded clones get a size class; other rows say once, few or many, or leave the size out.

TRBJ1-1,TRBV7-8,NA,NA,TGTGCCAGCAGCCTCATCGGGGGTACTGAAGCTTTCTTT,CASSLIGGTEAFF
TRBJ1-5,TRBV6-6,TRBD1,NA,TGTGCCAGCAGCCTCAGGGGGCGAGGCAATCAGCCCCAGCATTTT,CASSLRGRGNQPQHF
TRBJ2-5,TRBV6-1,NA,NA,TGTGCCAGCGACAGAAGACGACAAGAGACCCAGTACTTC,CASDRRRQETQYF
TRBJ2-5,TRBV11-2,TRBD1,once,TGTGCCAGCAGCTTGAACAGGGGGCGGGAGACCCAGTACTTC,CASSLNRGRETQYF
TRBJ2-3,TRBV9,NA,once,TGTGCCAGCAGCCCCCTGTATCAGGATACGCAGTATTTT,CASSPLYQDTQYF
TRBJ1-6,TRBV7-2,NA,NA,TGTGCCAGCTACCAGGTAGGGGGTGGTTTGAATTCACCCCTCCACTTT,CASYQVGGGLNSPLHF
TRBJ2-3,TRBV4-1,TRBD2,few,TGCGCCAGCAGCCAGAGGCTAGCGGGGGGGCTGGGAGATACGCAGTATTTT,CASSQRLAGGLGDTQYF
TRBJ1-2,TRBV19,TRBD1,once,TGTGCCAGTAGCAGACAGGGGTCGAGCTATGGCTACACCTTC,CASSRQGSSYGYTF
TRBJ2-2,TRBV7-2,TRBD2,few,TGTGCCAGCAGCCCCCCCCCGGGACTAAACACCGGGGAGCTGTTTTTT,CASSPPPGLNTGELFF
TRBJ1-4,TRBV18,TRBD1,few,TGTGCCAGCTCACCGGGACAGGGACGGACTAATGAAAAACTGTTTTTT,CASSPGQGRTNEKLFF
TRBJ2-7,TRBV6-1,NA,NA,TGTGCCAGCAGTGGTCGCACAGACAGCTCCTACGAGCAGTACTTC,CASSGRTDSSYEQYF
TRBJ2-2,TRBV6-6,TRBD2,NA,TGTGCCAGCCTCCGACCCGGGGGGAGCACCGGGGAGCTGTTTTTT,CASLRPGGSTGELFF
TRBJ2-7,TRBV30,TRBD2,once,TGTGCCTGGAGTGAAGGACTAGCTTCCTACGAGCAGTACTTC,CAWSEGLASYEQYF
TRBJ2-1,TRBV5-6,TRBD2,NA,TGTGCCAGCAGCTTGGGACTAGCGGTATACAATGAGCAGTTCTTC,CASSLGLAVYNEQFF
TRBJ2-2,TRBV6-5,NA,NA,TGTGCCAGCAGTTACTCGATCGCGGCCGGGGAGCTGTTTTTT,CASSYSIAAGELFF
TRBJ2-5,TRBV5-4,TRBD2,NA,TGTGCCAGCAGCGGGACTAGCGGGAGGGAGGGGACCCAGTACTTC,CASSGTSGREGTQYF
TRBJ1-6,TRBV30,TRBD1,NA,TGTGCCTGGAGCCGCCGGGACAGTTATAATTCACCCCTCCACTTT,CAWSRRDSYNSPLHF
TRBJ1-1,TRBV30,NA,NA,TGTGCCTGGAGTGTGTACGGGTGGGGGGACACTGAAGCTTTCTTT,CAWSVYGWGDTEAFF
TRBJ1-5,TRBV10-3,TRBD1,few,TGTGCCATCAGCGGGACAGGGGGCGAAGAGCCCCAGCATTTT,CAISGTGGEEPQHF
TRBJ2-1,TRBV29-1,NA,NA,TGCAGCGCTCCCCTCGGGGTCCTGAGCTCCTACAATGAGCAGTTCTTC,CSAPLGVLSSYNEQFF
TRBJ2-7,TRBV6-1,TRBD2,few,TGTGCAACGGGAGCTAGCGGTTCCTACGAGCAGTACTTC,CATGASGSYEQYF
TRBJ1-1,TRBV27,NA,NA,TGTGCCAGCAGTTTATGGGGGCGCAGCACTGAAGCTTTCTTT,CASSLWGRSTEAFF
TRBJ1-4,TRBV7-9,NA,NA,TGTGCCAGCAGCTTAAGCGCTTATGAAAAACTGTTTTTT,CASSLSAYEKLFF
TRBJ1-5,TRBV27,TRBD1,NA,TGTGCCAGCAGTGTAACCGGGACAGGGGAACGCAATCAGCCCCAGCATTTT,CASSVTGTGERNQPQHF
TRBJ1-3,TRBV7-2,NA,NA,TGTGCCAGCAGCTTACATTCGGGAGTGACAAACACCATATATTTT,CASSLHSGVTNTIYF
TRBJ1-4,TRBV7-2,TRBD1,NA,TGTGCCAGCAGCACCCGACAGGGCGGCGGTGAAAAACTGTTTTTT,CASSTRQGGGEKLFF
TRBJ2-7,TRBV27,NA,NA,TGTGCCAGCAGTAGCAGACCCCCGGGCGAGCAGTACTTC,CASSSRPPGEQYF
TRBJ2-3,TRBV27,NA,NA,TGTGCCAGCAGTTTCCGGCCTGCGGGAGATACGCAGTATTTT,CASSFRPAGDTQYF
TRBJ1-3,TRBV5-6,NA,NA,TGTGCCAGCAGCTTGGCGCGGGGGGCCTATGGAAACACCATATATTTT,CASSLARGAYGNTIYF
TRBJ2-1,TRBV13,NA,NA,TGTGCCAGCAGCCCAGGAGGTCTATCCGGTCTCAATGAGCAGTTCTTC,CASSPGGLSGLNEQFF
TRBJ2-3,TRBV27,TRBD2,NA,TGTGCCAGCAGTTTATCCGGCGGGGGGTCAGATACGCAGTATTTT,CASSLSGGGSDTQYF
TRBJ2-7,TRBV7-9,TRBD1,NA,TGTGCCAGCAGCACACAGGGGGTGAGGGAGCAGTACTTC,CASSTQGVREQYF
TRBJ2-7,TRBV30,NA,once,TGTGCCTGGAAGGGGGGGCACGAGCAGTACTTC,CAWKGGHEQYF
TRBJ2-7,TRBV6-5,NA,NA,TGTGCCAGCAGACTCTCTCCGATTTTGGACGAGCAGTACTTC,CASRLSPILDEQYF
TRBJ2-2,TRBV5-6,TRBD2,NA,TGTGCCAGCAGCGGCGTTAGCGGGGCGAACACCGGGGAGCTGTTTTTT,CASSGVSGANTGELFF